This entry describes one TCR beta chain. Its antigen has not been determined. One base away there is no much larger clone; base qualities are not given. V is pared back by 0 bases and J by 2 bases, with 11 bases lying between the germline termini. CDR1 and CDR2 (LGHNA, YSLEER) derive from the germline V gene. The CDR3 numbers 16 residues from cysteine through phenylalanine. Just CDR3 DNA is preserved here, 48 bases in frame from base 1. The data stem from a study of cytomegalovirus exposure and HLA in healthy donors (dated by TCRdb to 2017 to 2019). As for the study more broadly: According to a later analysis, the 120 or so validation repertoires were produced on the same platform as the 600 to 850 repertoires of the first cohort. The study combined high-throughput TCR immunosequencing, statistical association of individual TCRs with disease status, and machine learning to predict cytomegalovirus infection status. The aim of the study was to test whether cataloging public T cell receptors could identify signatures of past pathogen exposure. Along with the approximately 700-subject first cohort, a separate validation cohort of over 90 different subjects was used.

Separate from the approximately 690-subject first cohort, the validation cohort of 95 to 150 subjects was the group to which the donors belonged. The library came from the immunoSEQ multiplex PCR assay. Per the original workflow: A statistical classification framework was developed to diagnose cytomegalovirus status using the catalog of TCR beta chain sequences. Imported from immuneACCESS, the table was reduced by TCRdb to in-frame sequences with V and J called. These copies leave out some clones; in studies compared against another copy, an unresolved V gene accounts for under half, and the cause of the remainder is not known. V and J calls and clone size are copied from that table; D and trimming were computed from the DNA. This sample holds some 170,000 clones; 86% were observed only once. In total, the top ten clones hold about 2.5% of the sample. The study at large found these results: Most TCR sequences were seen in very few donors, while some public TCRs were found in many individuals. In vitro tests confirmed that a few of the cytomegalovirus-associated TCR beta chains recognize cytomegalovirus antigens. A later analysis lacked HLA typing for the validation cohort, so it scored co-occurrence in that cohort across all 110 or so repertoires. The authors suggested that the approach could potentially be extended to other disease states and immunological phenotypes. In a later analysis, TCRs clustered in the first cohort were found to also tend to co-occur in the 130 or so validation repertoires, with 90% to 95% of cluster scores above 0. The study gave a list of 150 to 200 TCR beta chains associated with cytomegalovirus. In both the original and validation cohorts, the classifier was reported to diagnose cytomegalovirus status with high specificity and sensitivity.

The sequenced sample was PBMCs. The chain couples TRBV4-3 to TRBJ2-1, with the D gene call left open. This TCR came from a man aged 18 to 29 in good health and CMV-seropositive. The CDR3 protein is CASSQDFLVTYNEQFF. Here is the DNA: TGCGCCAGCAGCCAAGATTTTCTAGTCACCTACAATGAGCAGTTCTTC.